The 28 T cell receptor beta chains given below trace back to one sample, sequenced in a study of blood T cell repertoires in COVID-19. TCRdb keeps only in-frame clones here, not all; method: immunoSEQ multiplex PCR. Here the sample spans about 190,000 clones, about 88% being singletons. The specimen sequenced was peripheral blood. The receptors stem from a man aged 25-45 years with acute or convalescent COVID-19.

The chain links TRBV5-1 to TRBJ2-3; D call uncertain. V lost 0 bases and J 2 bases, leaving 7 bases between the germline ends. From germline, CDR1 is SGHRS and CDR2 YFSETQ. The CDR3 is 14 amino acids. The CDR3 region has the DNA TGCGCCAGCAGCTTGGCCTCTAACACAGATACGCAGTATTTT. This encodes CASSLASNTDTQYF.

Notes on this clone: Compared with germline, one end of the junction differs, possibly owing to a read error. This chain links TRBV19 with TRBJ1-6; 8 positions agree with TRBD1. Germline V gives CDR1 LNHDA, CDR2 SQIVND (reference sequence). CDR3 length: 16 amino acids. The CDR3 protein is CVSRDHKGQERESVHF. CDR3 coding DNA: TGTGTCAGTAGGGATCACAAGGGACAGGAACGGGAATCCGTCCACTTT. Full variable domain (outside the CDR3, taken from reference TRBV19 and TRBJ1-6): DGGITQSPKYLFRKEGQNVTLSCEQNLNHDAMYWYRQDPGQGLRLIYYSQIVNDFQKGDIAEGYSVSREKKESFPLTVTSAQKNPTAFYLCVSRDHKGQERESVHFGNGTRLTVT.

About this clone itself: Different DNA sequences within this sample yield the same CDR3. This rearrangement joins TRBV30 to TRBJ2-2; a possible D gene is TRBD1 (5 bases). The CDR3 runs 14 residues. The germline V gene has CDR1 GTSNPN and CDR2 SVGIG (reference sequence). Trimming took 0 bases from V and 2 from J, leaving 7 bases between them. This CDR3 is CAWSVQVNTGELFF. The CDR3 DNA sequence: TGTGCCTGGAGTGTACAGGTTAACACCGGGGAGCTGTTTTTT.

The rearrangement joins TRBV3-1 (or the pseudogene TRBV3-2) to TRBJ1-2; D gene unclear. There are 17 residues in the CDR3. Germline V gene data show CDR1 as LGHDT and CDR2 as YNNKEL (reference sequence). V was shortened by 4 bases and J by 1 base, with 19 bases between the two germline ends. The CDR3 loop is CASSPQARRNINYGYTF. The CDR3 DNA reads TGTGCCAGCAGCCCCCAGGCTCGCAGAAATATTAACTATGGCTACACCTTC.

The chain recombines TRBV7-8 with TRBJ1-2; TRBD1 is a possible D gene (5 bases). V gave up 1 base and J gave up 7 bases, with 10 bases separating them. The CDR3 covers 13 residues. From germline, CDR1 is SGHVS and CDR2 FQNEAQ. Here the CDR3 reads CASSLGQYCGYTF. The CDR3 DNA is TGTGCCAGCAGCTTAGGACAGTACTGTGGCTACACCTTC.

This chain joins TRBV25-1 and TRBJ2-7, with TRBD1 matching over 7 bases. Per the germline V gene, CDR1 is MGHDK and CDR2 is SYGVNS. The CDR3 has 15 residues. The ends lost 5 bases at V and 2 bases at J; junction bases unmatched: 9. The CDR3 reads CASSPLGTATYEQYF. The DNA for the CDR3 is TGTGCCAGCAGTCCTCTGGGGACAGCTACCTACGAGCAGTACTTC.

The DNA of the CDR3 is TGCAGCGTTGAAGGTTTGGTGCTAGCTCAGCCTAACTATGGCTACACCTTC. Its translation: CSVEGLVLAQPNYGYTF. The chain combines TRBV29-1 with TRBJ1-2; no clear D. This CDR3 has 17 amino acids. Germline V lookup: CDR1 SQVTM, CDR2 ANQGSEA. Deletions cut 1 base from V and 0 bases from J, with 18 bases between.

This chain connects TRBV27 to TRBJ1-1; D not resolved. The germline CDR1 and CDR2 sequences are MNHEY and SMNVEV (reference sequence). With 1 base removed from V and 3 bases from J, the gap between germline ends came to 9 bases. The CDR3 contains 14 residues. The CDR3 here is CASSLLGRHTEAFF. CDR3 nucleotides: TGTGCCAGCAGTTTATTGGGGAGGCACACTGAAGCTTTCTTT.

CDR3 amino acids: CASSPRLLGSYNEQFF. In DNA form, the CDR3 reads TGTGCCAGCAGTCCCAGACTTCTCGGATCCTACAATGAGCAGTTCTTC. This chain connects TRBV9 to TRBJ2-1; D call uncertain. The CDR3 sequence is 16 residues long. V gave up 5 bases and J gave up 1 base, with 16 bases separating them. Germline lookup yields CDR1 SGDLS and CDR2 YYNGEE.

The rearrangement joins TRBV21-1 to TRBJ2-2; the D call TRBD1 from the table was never checked on the DNA. TRBV21-1 is given as a pseudogene. The CDR3 is made up of 18 amino acids. CDR3: CASSKGESYRGPAGELFF. The CDR3 DNA reads TGTGCCAGCAGCAAAGGGGAGAGTTACAGGGGGCCGGCCGGGGAGCTGTTTTTT.

This sequence joins TRBV5-4 and TRBJ2-4; D might be TRBD1 (5 bases). Trimming took 0 bases from V and 1 from J, leaving 14 bases between them. Germline V CDR1 and CDR2: SGHNT, YYREEE (reference sequence). This CDR3 comprises 17 residues. CDR3 region: CASSLAGGQWAKNIQYF. The CDR3 nucleotides read TGTGCCAGCAGCTTGGCCGGTGGACAATGGGCCAAAAACATTCAGTACTTC.

This sequence joins TRBV11-1 and TRBJ1-2; 9 nucleotides align to TRBD1. Germline V lookup: CDR1 SGHAT, CDR2 FQDESV (reference sequence). V was pared by 5 bases and J by 6 bases, with 4 bases of the junction left unmatched. The CDR3 runs 13 residues. The CDR3 loop reads CASSPGTGNGYTF. CDR3 coding DNA: TGTGCCAGCAGCCCTGGGACAGGGAATGGCTACACCTTC.

V is TRBV6-1 and J is TRBJ1-5; 9 bases are shared with TRBD1. This CDR3 is built from 18 residues. Germline CDR1 is MNHNS and CDR2 is SASEGT. J lost 5 bases, V lost 0 bases, and 11 bases had no gene match. This chain's CDR3 is CASSEALHRGPPYQPQHF. CDR3 nucleotides: TGTGCCAGCAGTGAAGCGCTTCACAGGGGGCCACCTTATCAGCCCCAGCATTTT.

This clone was picked up one time. The V gene is TRBV7-2, the J gene TRBJ2-3; 10 bases align to TRBD2. Per the germline V gene, CDR1 is SGHTA and CDR2 is FQGNSA. V was clipped by 5 bases and J by 7 bases; unmatched bases: 9. There are 15 residues in the CDR3. CDR3 sequence: CASSQNSGGTNTQYF. The CDR3 DNA reads as TGTGCCAGCAGCCAGAATAGCGGGGGGACAAATACGCAGTATTTT.

V is TRBV5-1 and J is TRBJ2-3; 11 bases map to TRBD1. The CDR3 length is 19 residues. CDR1 and CDR2 (germline): SGHRS, YFSETQ. The trim removed 4 bases at V and 2 bases at J, leaving 15 bases unmatched. For the CDR3, the DNA is TGCGCCAGCAGCCCTTGGACAGGGGGCACCCCGTTTGTCACAGATACGCAGTATTTT. Its translation: CASSPWTGGTPFVTDTQYF.

The V call is TRBV7-9, the J call TRBJ1-1; D gene ambiguous. Germline V gene sequence: CDR1 SEHNR, CDR2 FQNEAQ (reference sequence). This CDR3 region has 16 residues. The V and J ends lost 1 base and 1 base respectively, with 13 bases between them. In DNA, the CDR3 is TGTGCCAGCAGCTTAGTAGGGTGGCGGGGGAACACTGAAGCTTTCTTT. The encoded protein is CASSLVGWRGNTEAFF.

The chain carries TRBV23-1 and TRBJ2-7; a weak D match, TRBD2 (6 bases). TRBV23-1 belongs to the ORF category, with a function that is uncertain. Trimming cost V 0 bases and J 4 bases, with 13 bases left between them. The CDR3 contains 15 residues. CDR3 bases: TGCGCCAGCAGTCAATCGGAGGGGCAGTTGTACGAGCAGTACTTC. Amino acids: CASSQSEGQLYEQYF.

The chain recombines TRBV13 with TRBJ1-1; possibly TRBD1 for D (5 bases). Trimming took off 5 bases at V and 2 bases at J, with 15 bases between the two ends. Germline V gene data show CDR1 as PRHDT and CDR2 as FYEKMQ (reference sequence). This CDR3 contains 15 residues. CDR3: CASSPRGGANTEAFF. CDR3 nucleotide sequence: TGTGCCAGCAGCCCCCGAGGAGGGGCCAACACTGAAGCTTTCTTT.

The chain recombines TRBV6-5 with TRBJ1-2; 8 nucleotides agree with TRBD1. V was clipped by 1 base and J by 4 bases; unmatched bases: 8. The germline CDR1 and CDR2 sequences are MNHEY and SVGAGI. The CDR3 extends over 16 amino acids. CDR3 residues: CASSYLTGVQLYGYTF. DNA for the CDR3: TGTGCCAGCAGTTACTTGACAGGGGTTCAACTCTATGGCTACACCTTC.

The rearrangement links TRBV6-2 or TRBV6-3 to TRBJ1-2; D ambiguous. Trimming pared 2 bases from V and 4 bases from J, leaving 14 bases between. This CDR3 has 15 residues. Per the germline V gene, CDR1 is MNHEY and CDR2 is SVGEGT. The CDR3 region is CASSYRDPASYGYTF. The CDR3 DNA is TGTGCCAGCAGTTACCGTGATCCCGCTAGCTATGGCTACACCTTC.

This sequence joins TRBV4-1 and TRBJ1-5; D is possibly TRBD1 (6 bases). In germline, CDR1 is MGHRA, CDR2 YSYEKL. This CDR3 has 18 amino acids. The V end was cut by 4 bases, the J end by 8 bases, with 27 bases between. CDR3 bases: TGCGCCAGCAGCCCCCTCTACGGGGCAGGGGAAACACTTGAGCCCCAGCATTTT. It translates to CASSPLYGAGETLEPQHF.

This clone was recorded only once. The rearrangement links TRBV6-2 or TRBV6-3 to TRBJ2-7; perhaps TRBD1 as D (6 bases). CDR3 length: 14 amino acids. Trimming pared 5 bases from V and 4 bases from J, leaving 15 bases between. From germline, CDR1 is MNHEY and CDR2 SVGEGT. The CDR3 DNA sequence: TGTGCCAGCAGTGCGAACCTTAGGGGGTACGAGCAGTACTTC. Translated, it gives CASSANLRGYEQYF.

A few counts support this clone. The V and J genes are TRBV3-1 (or the pseudogene TRBV3-2) and TRBJ2-2; D ambiguous. Trimming left V 3 bases short and J 4 bases short, with 6 bases between. The CDR3 length is 13 residues. Germline V lookup: CDR1 LGHDT, CDR2 YNNKEL (reference sequence). The chain's CDR3 is CASSHGLTGELFF. CDR3 DNA sequence: TGTGCCAGCAGCCATGGCCTCACCGGGGAGCTGTTTTTT.

Here the CDR3 DNA reads TGTGCCAGCAGCTTGGCCACTAGCGGGGGGGCAGATACGCAGTATTTT. It encodes CASSLATSGGADTQYF. This chain connects TRBV5-5 to TRBJ2-3, with 13 bases that match TRBD2. Germline V gene data show CDR1 as SGHKS and CDR2 as YYEKEE (reference sequence). With V trimmed by 0 bases and J by 4 bases, 2 bases remained unmatched. The CDR3 is 16 amino acids.

This chain connects TRBV19 to TRBJ1-1; 9 positions agree with TRBD1. This CDR3 spans 17 amino acids. Germline CDR1 LNHDA, CDR2 SQIVND (reference sequence). Trimming at V came to 6 bases and at J to 6 bases, leaving 17 bases not matched to a gene. The CDR3 DNA is TGTGCCAGTAGGACCCGGGACAGGGTTTATGTATATTCTGAAGCTTTCTTT. Amino acid sequence: CASRTRDRVYVYSEAFF. Based on the CDR3 plus reference TRBV19 and TRBJ1-1, the full variable domain is DGGITQSPKYLFRKEGQNVTLSCEQNLNHDAMYWYRQDPGQGLRLIYYSQIVNDFQKGDIAEGYSVSREKKESFPLTVTSAQKNPTAFYLCASRTRDRVYVYSEAFFGQGTRLTVV.

V is TRBV10-2 and J is TRBJ2-5, with D possibly TRBD1 on 5 matching bases. The germline V gene encodes CDR1 WSHSY and CDR2 SAAADI. The CDR3 consists of 14 residues. The V end lost 6 bases, the J end lost 1 base, and 12 bases lay between the germline ends. CDR3 protein: CASSKGRTQETQYF. The DNA of the CDR3 is TGCGCCAGCAGCAAGGGGCGGACCCAAGAGACCCAGTACTTC.

J is TRBJ2-5 and V is TRBV27; 7 bases are a match to TRBD1. With V trimmed by 6 bases and J by 5 bases, 12 bases remained unmatched. The CDR3 extends over 15 amino acids. Looked up from germline, CDR1 is MNHEY and CDR2 is SMNVEV (reference sequence). In DNA, the CDR3 is TGTGCCAGCAGCCCAAGGGACAGAGATCGGGAGACCCAGTACTTC. This gives the protein CASSPRDRDRETQYF.

This clone was counted a few times. The chain recombines TRBV28 with TRBJ1-2; 10 positions match TRBD1. The trim removed 4 bases at V and 3 bases at J, leaving 8 bases unmatched. The V gene's germline CDR1 is MDHEN and CDR2 SYDVKM. This CDR3 has 16 residues. CDR3 DNA: TGTGCCAGCAGTTCTACATCGACAGGGGGCGACTATGGCTACACCTTC. Protein: CASSSTSTGGDYGYTF.